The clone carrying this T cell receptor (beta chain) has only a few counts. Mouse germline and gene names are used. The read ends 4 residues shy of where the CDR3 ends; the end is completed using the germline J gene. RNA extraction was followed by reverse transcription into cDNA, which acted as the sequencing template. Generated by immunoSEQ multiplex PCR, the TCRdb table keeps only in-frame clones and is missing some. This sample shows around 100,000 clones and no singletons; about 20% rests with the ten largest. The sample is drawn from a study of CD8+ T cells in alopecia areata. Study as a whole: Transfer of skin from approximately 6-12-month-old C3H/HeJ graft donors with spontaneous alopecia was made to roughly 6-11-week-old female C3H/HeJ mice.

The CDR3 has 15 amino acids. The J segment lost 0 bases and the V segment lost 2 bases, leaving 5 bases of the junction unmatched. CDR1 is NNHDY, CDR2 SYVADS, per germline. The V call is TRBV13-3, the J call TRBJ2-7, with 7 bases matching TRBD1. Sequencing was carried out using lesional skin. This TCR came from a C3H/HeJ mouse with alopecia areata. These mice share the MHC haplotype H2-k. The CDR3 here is CASSDPDRSSYEQYF. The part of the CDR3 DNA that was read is TGTGCCAGCAGTGACCCGGACAGGAGCTCCTAT.